This TCR beta chain was obtained from a study of T cell repertoires in cytomegalovirus infection (dated by TCRdb to between 2018 and 2021). For the study in its entirety: Donor HLA type was relevant to the analysis, because carriage of CMV infection together with the matching HLA type was indicated by public TCR beta signatures.

Sequencing relied on an Illumina HiSeq 1500. TCRdb applied fastp at Q25 and MiXCR to the public reads, then kept only in-frame beta chains. Entries that share a CDR3 protein sequence are merged under the most common genes and DNA. The sample data list some 600,000 distinct CDR3 sequences, and roughly 24% of these were observed just once. 6.5% to 10% of the sample comes from the top ten. From the cysteine through the phenylalanine, the CDR3 covers 20 amino acids. Solely the CDR3 DNA is kept, with 60 bases framed from the first base. Relative to germline, V is 10 bases shorter and J is 0 bases shorter, with 30 bases between their ends. CDR1 and CDR2 are read off the germline V gene as MNHEY and SVGAGI. On this clonotype: It lacks a known antigen. No much larger clonotype is one base removed from it; base qualities were not supplied.

General conclusions and limits of the study: The ex vivo response was dominated by HLA-C-restricted CMV-specific TCR beta clonotypes, and the single most frequent clonotype in two of eight donors was supplied by these HLA-C-restricted clonotypes. In both this cohort and an independent cohort of some 350 donors, the cumulative frequency of public TCR beta family members distinguished carriers of CMV infection plus the relevant HLA type.

Sequencing was performed on CD8+ T cells from PBMCs. The receptor comes from a human donor in good health (CMV status not recorded). Some clones in this sample may be carry-over from other donors' samples. The sequence joins TRBV6-5 to TRBJ2-2; the D gene could be either TRBD1 or TRBD2, each agreeing at 6 bases. The CDR3 protein sequence reads: CATKRRGRQSNPSNTGELFF. Read as DNA, the sequence is TGTGCCACCAAGAGACGGGGGCGTCAGTCCAACCCTTCGAACACCGGGGAGCTGTTTTTT.